This section outlines one TCR beta chain sequence together with its context. Its target is not known. Sequencing used immunoSEQ multiplex PCR; TCRdb keeps in-frame clones, though not all of them. This sample has roughly 350,000 clones; 75% to 90% occur once, and the top ten carry around 0.8%. The data originate from a study of cytomegalovirus exposure and HLA in healthy donors. The study's findings and limits: The authors enumerated over 150 TCR beta chains as linked to cytomegalovirus. In vitro checks showed that three CMV-associated chains really do target CMV antigens.

There are 15 residues in the CDR3. V shed 6 bases, J shed 0 bases, and the junction held 5 bases outside the gene matches. Germline lookup yields CDR1 SGHRS and CDR2 YFSETQ. Separation from the roughly 670-subject first cohort characterized the 120-subject validation cohort, to which the donors belonged. This chain links TRBV5-1 with TRBJ2-3; TRBD2 aligns across 9 bases. This TCR derives from a woman in her late teens or twenties in good health and CMV-seronegative. Sequencing was carried out using PBMCs. CDR3 sequence: CASNPSGESTDTQYF. The CDR3 DNA reads TGCGCCAGCAACCCTAGCGGGGAAAGCACAGATACGCAGTATTTT.